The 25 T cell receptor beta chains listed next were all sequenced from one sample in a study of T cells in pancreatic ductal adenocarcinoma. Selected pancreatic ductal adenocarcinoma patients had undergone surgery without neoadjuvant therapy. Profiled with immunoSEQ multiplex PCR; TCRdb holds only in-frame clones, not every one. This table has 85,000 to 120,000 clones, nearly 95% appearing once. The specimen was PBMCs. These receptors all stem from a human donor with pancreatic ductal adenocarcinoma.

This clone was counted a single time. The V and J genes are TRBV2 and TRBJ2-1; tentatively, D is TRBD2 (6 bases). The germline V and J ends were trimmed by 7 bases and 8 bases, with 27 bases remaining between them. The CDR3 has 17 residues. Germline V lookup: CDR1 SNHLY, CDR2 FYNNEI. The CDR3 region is CASTHAEGPSRDDEQFF. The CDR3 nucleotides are TGTGCCAGCACCCATGCGGAGGGCCCTAGCCGGGATGATGAGCAGTTCTTC.

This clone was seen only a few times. The CDR3 region is CATPPKREWNTQYF. Here the CDR3 DNA reads TGTGCCACCCCCCCCAAGCGGGAGTGGAATACGCAGTATTTT. The gene calls are TRBV2 and TRBJ2-3; TRBD2 matches 8 bases. The CDR3 runs 14 residues. CDR1 and CDR2 (germline): SNHLY, FYNNEI. V gave up 10 bases and J gave up 7 bases; unmatched junction bases: 13.

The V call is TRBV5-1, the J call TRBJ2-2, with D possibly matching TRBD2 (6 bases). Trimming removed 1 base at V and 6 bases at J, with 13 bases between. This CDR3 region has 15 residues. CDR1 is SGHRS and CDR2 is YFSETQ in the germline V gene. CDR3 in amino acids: CASSLLSGVAGELFF. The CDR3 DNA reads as TGCGCCAGCAGCTTGTTGTCGGGAGTAGCCGGGGAGCTGTTTTTT.

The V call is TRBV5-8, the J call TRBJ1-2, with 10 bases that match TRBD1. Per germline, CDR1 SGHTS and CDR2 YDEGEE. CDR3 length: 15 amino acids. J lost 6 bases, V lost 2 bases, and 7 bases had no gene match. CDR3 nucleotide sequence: TGTGCCAGCAGCTTAACGGGACAGGGGACCCATGGCTACACCTTC. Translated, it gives CASSLTGQGTHGYTF. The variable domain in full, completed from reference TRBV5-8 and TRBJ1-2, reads EAGVTQSPTHLIKTRGQQATLRCSPISGHTSVYWYQQALGLGLQFLLWYDEGEERNRGNFPPRFSGRQFPNYSSELNVNALELEDSALYLCASSLTGQGTHGYTFGSGTRLTVV.

CDR3 in DNA: TGTGCCAGCAGCGCGGAGCCGGGACAGGGGGCTGAGCAGTACTTC. Amino acid sequence: CASSAEPGQGAEQYF. The rearrangement uses TRBV9 and TRBJ2-7, with TRBD1 matching over 12 bases. J was trimmed by 7 bases and V by 3 bases; bases with no gene match: 8. The length of the CDR3 is 15 residues. Germline V CDR1 and CDR2: SGDLS, YYNGEE.

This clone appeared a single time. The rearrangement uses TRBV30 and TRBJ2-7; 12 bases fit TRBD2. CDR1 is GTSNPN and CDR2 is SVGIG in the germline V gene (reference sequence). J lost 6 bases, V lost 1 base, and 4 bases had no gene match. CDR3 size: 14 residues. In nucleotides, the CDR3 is TGTGCCTGGAGTGGGGGACTAGCGGGTCTCGAGCAGTACTTC. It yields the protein CAWSGGLAGLEQYF.

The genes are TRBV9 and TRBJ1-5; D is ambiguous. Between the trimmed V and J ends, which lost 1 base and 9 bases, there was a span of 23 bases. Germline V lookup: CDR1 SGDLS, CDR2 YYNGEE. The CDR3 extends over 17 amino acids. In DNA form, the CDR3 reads TGTGCCAGCAGCGTATGGAGTCAGTGTCGAAGCGTTCGGCCCCAGCATTTT. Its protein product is CASSVWSQCRSVRPQHF.

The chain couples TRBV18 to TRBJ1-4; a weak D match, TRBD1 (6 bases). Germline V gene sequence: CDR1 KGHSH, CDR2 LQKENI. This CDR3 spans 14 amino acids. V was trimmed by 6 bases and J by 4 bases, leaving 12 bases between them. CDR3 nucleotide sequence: TGTGCCAGCTCCCAGGACAGCCTTAATGAAAAACTGTTTTTT. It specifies CASSQDSLNEKLFF.

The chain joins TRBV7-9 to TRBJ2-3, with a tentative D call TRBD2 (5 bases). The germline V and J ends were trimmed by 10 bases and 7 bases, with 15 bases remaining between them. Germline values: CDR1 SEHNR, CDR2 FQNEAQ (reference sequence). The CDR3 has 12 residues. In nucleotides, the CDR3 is TGTGCCACTAGGAATGGGAGTAATACGCAGTATTTT. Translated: CATRNGSNTQYF.

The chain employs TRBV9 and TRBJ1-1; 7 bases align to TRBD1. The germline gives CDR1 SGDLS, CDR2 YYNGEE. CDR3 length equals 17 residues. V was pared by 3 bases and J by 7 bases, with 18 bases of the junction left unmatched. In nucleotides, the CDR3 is TGTGCCAGCAGCGCTTCCCACGGGACAGTTAATTACGGTGAAGCTTTCTTT. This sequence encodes CASSASHGTVNYGEAFF.

Written as DNA, the CDR3 is TGTGCCAGCAGCCCCGGCGGGAGCTCCTACAATGAGCAGTTCTTC. Its protein product is CASSPGGSSYNEQFF. The V and J genes are TRBV5-4 and TRBJ2-1; TRBD2 aligns across 7 bases. Germline V lookup: CDR1 SGHNT, CDR2 YYREEE (reference sequence). After removal of 4 bases from V and 0 bases from J, the junction contained 4 bases not matched to a gene. This CDR3 has 15 amino acids.

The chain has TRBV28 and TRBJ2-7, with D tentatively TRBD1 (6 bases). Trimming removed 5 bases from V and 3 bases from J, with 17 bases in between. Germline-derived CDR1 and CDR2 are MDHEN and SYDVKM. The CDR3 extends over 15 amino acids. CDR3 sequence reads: CASSLRQAYNYEQYF. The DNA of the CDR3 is TGTGCCAGCAGTCTCCGACAGGCTTATAACTACGAGCAGTACTTC.

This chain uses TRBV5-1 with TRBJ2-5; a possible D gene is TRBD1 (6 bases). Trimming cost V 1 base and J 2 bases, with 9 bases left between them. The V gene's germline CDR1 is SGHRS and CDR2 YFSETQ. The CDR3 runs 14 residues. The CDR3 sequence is CASSLMDRQETQYF. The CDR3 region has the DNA TGCGCCAGCAGCTTGATGGACAGACAAGAGACCCAGTACTTC.

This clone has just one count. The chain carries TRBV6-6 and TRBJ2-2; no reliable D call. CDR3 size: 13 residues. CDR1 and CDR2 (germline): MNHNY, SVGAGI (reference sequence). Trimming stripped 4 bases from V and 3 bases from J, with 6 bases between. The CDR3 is CASSLGDTGELFF. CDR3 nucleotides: TGTGCCAGCAGTTTAGGAGACACCGGGGAGCTGTTTTTT.

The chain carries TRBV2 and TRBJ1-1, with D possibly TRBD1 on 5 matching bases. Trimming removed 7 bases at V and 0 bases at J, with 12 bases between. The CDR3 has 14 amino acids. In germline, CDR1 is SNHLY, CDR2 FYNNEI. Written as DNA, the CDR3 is TGTGCCAGCACGAGGACATCCTTGAACACTGAAGCTTTCTTT. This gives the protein CASTRTSLNTEAFF.

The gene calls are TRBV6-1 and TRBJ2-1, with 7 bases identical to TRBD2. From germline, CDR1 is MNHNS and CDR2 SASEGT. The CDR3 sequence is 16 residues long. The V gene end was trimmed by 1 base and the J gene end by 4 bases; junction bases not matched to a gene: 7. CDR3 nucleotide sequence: TGTGCCAGCAGTGAAGGGCTAGCGGTACCTTACAATGAGCAGTTCTTC. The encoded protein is CASSEGLAVPYNEQFF.

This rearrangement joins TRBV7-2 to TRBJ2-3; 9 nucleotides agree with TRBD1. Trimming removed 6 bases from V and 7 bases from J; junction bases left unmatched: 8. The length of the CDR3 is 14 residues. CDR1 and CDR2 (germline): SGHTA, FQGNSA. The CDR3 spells CASRTGTGFNTQYF. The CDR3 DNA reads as TGTGCCAGCAGAACCGGGACAGGGTTCAATACGCAGTATTTT. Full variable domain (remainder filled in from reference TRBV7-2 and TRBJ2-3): GAGVSQSPSNKVTEKGKDVELRCDPISGHTALYWYRQSLGQGLEFLIYFQGNSAPDKSGLPSDRFSAERTGGSVSTLTIQRTQQEDSAVYLCASRTGTGFNTQYFGPGTRLTVL.

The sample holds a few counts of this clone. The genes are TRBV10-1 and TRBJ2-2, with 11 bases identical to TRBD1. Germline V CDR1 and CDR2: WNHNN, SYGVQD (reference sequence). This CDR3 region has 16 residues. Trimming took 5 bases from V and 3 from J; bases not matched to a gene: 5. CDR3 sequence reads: CASSSGQGADTGELFF. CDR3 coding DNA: TGCGCCAGCAGTAGTGGACAGGGGGCGGACACCGGGGAGCTGTTTTTT.

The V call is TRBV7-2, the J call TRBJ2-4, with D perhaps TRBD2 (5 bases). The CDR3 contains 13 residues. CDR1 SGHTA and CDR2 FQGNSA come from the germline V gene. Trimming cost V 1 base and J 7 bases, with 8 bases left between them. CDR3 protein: CASSLGSGNIQYF. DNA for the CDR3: TGTGCCAGCAGCTTAGGTTCGGGGAACATTCAGTACTTC.

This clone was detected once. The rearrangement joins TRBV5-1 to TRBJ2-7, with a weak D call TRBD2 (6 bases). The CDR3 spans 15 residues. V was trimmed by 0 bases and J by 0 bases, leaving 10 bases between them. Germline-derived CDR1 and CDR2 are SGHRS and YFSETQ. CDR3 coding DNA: TGCGCCAGCAGCTTGGGCCTAGCGCCCTCCTACGAGCAGTACTTC. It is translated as CASSLGLAPSYEQYF.

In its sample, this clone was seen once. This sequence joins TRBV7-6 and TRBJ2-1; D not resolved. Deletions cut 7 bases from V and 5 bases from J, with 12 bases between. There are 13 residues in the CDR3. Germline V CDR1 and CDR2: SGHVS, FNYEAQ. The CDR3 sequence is CASTLGSDNEQFF. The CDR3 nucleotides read TGTGCCAGCACCCTAGGCAGCGACAATGAGCAGTTCTTC.

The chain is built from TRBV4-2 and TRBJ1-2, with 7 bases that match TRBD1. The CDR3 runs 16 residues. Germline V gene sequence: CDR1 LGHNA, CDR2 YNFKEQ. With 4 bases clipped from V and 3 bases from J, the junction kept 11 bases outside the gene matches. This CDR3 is CASSLPLVGQDYGYTF. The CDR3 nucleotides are TGTGCCAGCAGCCTCCCTCTTGTAGGACAGGACTATGGCTACACCTTC.

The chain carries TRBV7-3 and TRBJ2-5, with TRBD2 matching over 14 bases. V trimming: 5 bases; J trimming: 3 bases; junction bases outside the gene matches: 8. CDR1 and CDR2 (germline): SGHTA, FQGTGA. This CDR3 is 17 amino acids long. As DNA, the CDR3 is TGTGCCAGCAGCCCAATTTCGGGACTAGCGGGAGAAGAGACCCAGTACTTC. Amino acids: CASSPISGLAGEETQYF.

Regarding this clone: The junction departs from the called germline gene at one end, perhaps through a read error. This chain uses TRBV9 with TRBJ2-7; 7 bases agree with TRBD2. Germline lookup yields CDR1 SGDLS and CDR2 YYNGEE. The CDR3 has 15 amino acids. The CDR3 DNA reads TGTGCCAGCAGCCCGGTGGGGGAAGGAGGGAGGGCCATGATCTTC. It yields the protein CASSPVGEGGRAMIF.

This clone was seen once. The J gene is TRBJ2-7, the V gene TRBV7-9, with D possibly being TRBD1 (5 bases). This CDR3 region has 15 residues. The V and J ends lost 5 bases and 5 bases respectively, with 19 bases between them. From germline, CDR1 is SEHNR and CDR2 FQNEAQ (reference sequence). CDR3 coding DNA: TGTGCCAGCAGCCCCGAGTGGGTAGGGGTCCACGAGCAGTACTTC. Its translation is CASSPEWVGVHEQYF.